This T cell receptor (beta chain) was profiled in a study of cytomegalovirus exposure and HLA in healthy donors. The CDR3 extends over 15 amino acids. CDR1 and CDR2 from the germline V gene are SGHRS and YFSETQ. The J segment lost 0 bases and the V segment lost 4 bases, leaving 6 bases of the junction unmatched. A multiplex PCR was run with 60 Vbeta primers and 13 Jbeta primers. Only in-frame clones appear in the TCRdb table, and some are missing; sequencing was by immunoSEQ multiplex PCR. The data contain around 150,000 clones, 80% of them singletons. This clone was detected once. The receptor comes from a man aged 30 to 39 in good health and CMV-seronegative. The chain is built from TRBV5-1 and TRBJ1-2, with 7 bases identical to TRBD1. Material for sequencing was PBMCs. CDR3 in amino acids: CASSLGTVSNYGYTF. The CDR3, as DNA: TGCGCCAGCAGCCTGGGGACAGTTTCTAACTATGGCTACACCTTC.